One T cell receptor beta chain is described in this entry. Its antigen is not identified. This specimen belongs to a study of shared clonotypes between healthy human individuals. Study-level information: The cohort had two women and a few men, ages 18 to 49.

CDR1 is MNHEY, CDR2 SMNVEV, per germline (reference sequence). V gave up 4 bases and J gave up 5 bases, with 12 bases separating them. The CDR3 spans 14 residues. Findings and caveats of the study: Represented diversity, genetic and exposure-history alike, was limited by few donors. On the whole, naive subsets had larger estimated richness than memory subsets had.

Authors' methods: ImmunoSEQ output held junction-only sequences without quality scores, so filtering differed. TCRdb keeps only in-frame clones here, not all; method: immunoSEQ multiplex PCR. Clone size and V and J calls were adopted from that table, with D and trimming inferred from the DNA. The sample has 2 million or so clones, about 95% seen once. Naive CD8 cells lacked CD45RO and underwent positive selection for CCR7, leaving out terminally differentiated effector memory CD45RA+ cells. Sequences were obtained from naive CD8+ T cells sorted from blood. The source is a man aged 18 to 30 in good health. The chain carries TRBV27 and TRBJ2-4, with D possibly being TRBD2 (6 bases). CDR3 DNA: TGTGCCAGCAGTTCTACCTGGGGGGAAAACATTCAGTACTTC. This encodes CASSSTWGENIQYF.